Below, 24 T cell receptor beta chains from the same sample are listed, as sequenced in a study of CXCR3-negative and CXCR3-positive naive CD8 T cells. The TRB libraries of cDNA were built by UMI-labeled 5' RACE. TCRdb processed the 5' RACE reads again and assigns one entry to each CDR3 protein, with no DNA. The sample holds around 140,000 distinct CDR3 sequences. What was sequenced was naive CXCR3- CD8+ T cells from blood. Subset here: CD45RO-CCR7+CD27+CD95- naive CD8+ T cells lacking CXCR3 (TNR3-). These receptors all stem from a human donor in good health. Some clones in this sample may be carry-over from other donors' samples.

This chain uses TRBV28 with TRBJ2-7; TCRdb picks TRBD2, but there is no DNA to check that call. The CDR3 totals 16 residues. Germline CDR1 and CDR2: MDHEN and SYDVKM. CDR3 region: CASSPPRVDGGYEQYF.

The chain links TRBV6-5 to TRBJ1-5. The germline CDR1 and CDR2 sequences are MNHEY and SVGAGI. This CDR3 is built from 13 residues. The CDR3 region is CASSSFGYQPQHF.

The CDR3 protein is CASSPPDRSSYEQYF. The gene calls are TRBV7-9 and TRBJ2-7. The CDR3 consists of 15 residues. Germline assignment: CDR1 SEHNR and CDR2 FQNEAQ (reference sequence).

The chain's CDR3 is CSVRPSGRETQYF. V usage is TRBV29-1 and J usage is TRBJ2-5; checking the TCRdb D call of TRBD2 is not possible without DNA. Germline assignment: CDR1 SQVTM and CDR2 ANQGSEA. The CDR3 is made up of 13 amino acids.

The CDR3 protein is CASSLSKNTEAFF. This chain uses TRBV27 with TRBJ1-1. This CDR3 contains 13 residues. Germline V gene lookup returns CDR1 MNHEY and CDR2 SMNVEV (reference sequence).

This chain uses TRBV20-1 with TRBJ2-3; TCRdb picks TRBD2, but there is no DNA to check that call. Germline V gene sequence: CDR1 DFQATT, CDR2 SNEGSKA (reference sequence). The CDR3 spans 17 residues. The CDR3 loop is CSARNPNRLAGVNTQYF.

V is TRBV7-9 and J is TRBJ2-4. The CDR3 length is 11 residues. CDR1 is SEHNR, CDR2 FQNEAQ, per germline (reference sequence). CDR3 residues: CASSFENIQYF.

The chain joins TRBV12-3 or TRBV12-4 to TRBJ2-5; as DNA is missing, the TRBD1 call by TCRdb cannot be tested. The CDR3 contains 13 residues. The CDR3 protein is CASSPGTPMAQYF.

The chain links TRBV29-1 to TRBJ2-2; the D call from TCRdb, TRBD1, cannot be confirmed without DNA. CDR3 length: 13 residues. Germline CDR1 reads SQVTM; CDR2 reads ANQGSEA. CDR3 protein: CSVVGQATGELFF.

CDR3 region: CAASEGLEAQHF. The J gene is TRBJ1-5, the V gene TRBV7-9; TCRdb's assignment of TRBD1 cannot be checked, as there is no DNA. CDR3 length: 12 amino acids. CDR1 is SEHNR and CDR2 is FQNEAQ in the germline V gene (reference sequence).

J is TRBJ2-5 and V is TRBV6-5; the TCRdb call, TRBD2, lacks DNA for checking. From germline, CDR1 is MNHEY and CDR2 SVGAGI. The CDR3 sequence is 15 residues long. CDR3 residues: CASSYSGTSSSEEYF.

The CDR3 here is CASSRGSYNEQFF. The gene calls are TRBV19 and TRBJ2-1. CDR3 length: 13 residues. Germline CDR1 is LNHDA and CDR2 is SQIVND (reference sequence).

This sequence joins TRBV4-3 and TRBJ2-2; TCRdb names TRBD2, which stays unverified in the absence of DNA. Germline loops: CDR1 LGHNA, CDR2 YSLEER. The CDR3 has 15 amino acids. The CDR3 loop reads CASSQLAGGPGELFF.

The gene calls are TRBV7-8 and TRBJ1-6; TCRdb lists TRBD1, though no DNA is available to test this call. Germline assignment: CDR1 SGHVS and CDR2 FQNEAQ. This CDR3 contains 13 residues. The CDR3 sequence: CASSFDPGSPLHF.

The chain is built from TRBV29-1 and TRBJ2-7. From germline, CDR1 is SQVTM and CDR2 ANQGSEA. The CDR3 length is 12 residues. CDR3 loop: CSVVGESYEQYF.

J is TRBJ2-1 and V is TRBV2; absent DNA, TCRdb's TRBD2 call cannot be checked. Germline V gene lookup returns CDR1 SNHLY and CDR2 FYNNEI. CDR3 length: 13 residues. Here the CDR3 reads CASGLAGYNEQFF.

The chain uses TRBV7-3 and TRBJ1-1; TCRdb outputs TRBD1, but without DNA this stays unchecked. Germline CDR1 is SGHTA and CDR2 is FQGTGA. This CDR3 spans 14 amino acids. CDR3 loop: CASSATGPGTEAFF.

The gene calls are TRBV27 and TRBJ2-7; the TRBD2 assignment by TCRdb is unverifiable without DNA. CDR1 is MNHEY and CDR2 is SMNVEV in the germline V gene (reference sequence). The CDR3 length is 14 residues. CDR3 in amino acids: CASSLTSGGYEQYF.

The chain combines TRBV12-3 or TRBV12-4 with TRBJ2-7; as DNA is missing, the TRBD1 call by TCRdb cannot be tested. The CDR3 is made up of 12 amino acids. The CDR3 spells CASSLYRDEQYF.

The genes are TRBV29-1 and TRBJ1-2; absent DNA, TCRdb's TRBD1 call cannot be checked. Germline CDR1 and CDR2: SQVTM and ANQGSEA. The CDR3 runs to 13 residues. The CDR3 spells CSVEEGTGYGYTF. The full variable domain, completed using reference TRBV29-1 and TRBJ1-2, is SAVISQKPSRDICQRGTSLTIQCQVDSQVTMMFWYRQQPGQSLTLIATANQGSEATYESGFVIDKFPISRPNLTFSTLTVSNMSPEDSSIYLCSVEEGTGYGYTFGSGTRLTVV.

V usage is TRBV7-8 and J usage is TRBJ2-7; TCRdb designates TRBD1, a call that cannot be tested without DNA. This CDR3 has 16 residues. Germline V gene data show CDR1 as SGHVS and CDR2 as FQNEAQ. CDR3 in amino acids: CASSLNWGGRGYERYF.

The V and J genes are TRBV7-2 and TRBJ2-2; TCRdb names TRBD1, which stays unverified in the absence of DNA. The CDR3 runs to 16 residues. Germline-derived CDR1 and CDR2 are SGHTA and FQGNSA. CDR3: CASTRPLGLNTGELFF.

The gene calls are TRBV29-1 and TRBJ1-1. The CDR3 loop spans 11 amino acids. Germline V CDR1 and CDR2: SQVTM, ANQGSEA. The CDR3 here is CSVGGHTEAFF.

The chain uses TRBV6-2 or TRBV6-3 and TRBJ2-7; the D call of TRBD1 rests on TCRdb alone, since no DNA is present to check it. The germline V gene encodes CDR1 MNHEY and CDR2 SVGEGT. The CDR3 length is 16 residues. CDR3 region: CASRLVRDIETYEQYF.